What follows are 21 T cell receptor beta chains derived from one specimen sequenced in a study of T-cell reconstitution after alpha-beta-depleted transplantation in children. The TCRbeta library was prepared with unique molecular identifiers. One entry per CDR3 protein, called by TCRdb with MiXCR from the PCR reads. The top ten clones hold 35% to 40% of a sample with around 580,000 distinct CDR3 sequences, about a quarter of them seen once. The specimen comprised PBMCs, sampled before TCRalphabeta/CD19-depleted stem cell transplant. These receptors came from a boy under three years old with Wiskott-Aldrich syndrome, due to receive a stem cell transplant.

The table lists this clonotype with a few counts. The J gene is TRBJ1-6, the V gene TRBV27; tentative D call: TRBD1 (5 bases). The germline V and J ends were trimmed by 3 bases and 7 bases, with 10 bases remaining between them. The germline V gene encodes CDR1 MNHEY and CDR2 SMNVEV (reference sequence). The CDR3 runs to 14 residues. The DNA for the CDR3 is TGTGCCAGCAGTTTTTCAGGGCTCAATTCACCCCTCCACTTT. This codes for CASSFSGLNSPLHF.

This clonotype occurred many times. The DNA of the CDR3 is TGTGCCATCAGGGCGGGTGGTAGCTCCGGGCCCCGGGAGGAGACCCAGTACTTC. Translating it yields CAIRAGGSSGPREETQYF. V is TRBV10-3 and J is TRBJ2-5; perhaps TRBD2 as D (6 bases). In germline, CDR1 is ENHRY, CDR2 SYGVKD. Deletions cut 6 bases from V and 5 bases from J, with 28 bases between. The CDR3 is 18 amino acids.

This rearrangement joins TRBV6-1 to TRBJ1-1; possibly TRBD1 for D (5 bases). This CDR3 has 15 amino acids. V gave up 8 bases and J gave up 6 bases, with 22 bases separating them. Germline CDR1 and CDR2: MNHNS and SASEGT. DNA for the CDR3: TGTGCCAGCCGTCATTTTGGGACGTCGGTCGCTGAAGCTTTCTTT. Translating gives CASRHFGTSVAEAFF.

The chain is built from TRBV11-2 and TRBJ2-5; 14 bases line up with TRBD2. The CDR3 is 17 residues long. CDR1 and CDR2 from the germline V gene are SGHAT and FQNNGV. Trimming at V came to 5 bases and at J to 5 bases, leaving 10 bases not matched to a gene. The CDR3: CASSRTGTSGSGETQYF. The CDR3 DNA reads TGTGCCAGCAGCCGTACCGGGACTAGCGGGAGCGGTGAGACCCAGTACTTC.

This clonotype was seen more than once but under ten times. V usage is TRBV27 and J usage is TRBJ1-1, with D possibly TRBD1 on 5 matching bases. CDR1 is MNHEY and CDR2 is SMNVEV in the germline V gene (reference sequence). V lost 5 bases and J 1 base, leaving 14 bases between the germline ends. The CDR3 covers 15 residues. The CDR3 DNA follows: TGTGCCAGCAGTCCTATTCTGGGGGGGAACACTGAAGCTTTCTTT. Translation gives CASSPILGGNTEAFF.

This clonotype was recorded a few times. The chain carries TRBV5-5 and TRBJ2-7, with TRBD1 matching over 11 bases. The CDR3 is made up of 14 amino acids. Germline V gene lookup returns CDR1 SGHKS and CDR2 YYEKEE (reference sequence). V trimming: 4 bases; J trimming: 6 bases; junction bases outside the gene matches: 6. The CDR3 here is CASSIPGQGGEQYF. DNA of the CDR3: TGTGCCAGCAGCATCCCGGGACAGGGGGGCGAGCAGTACTTC.

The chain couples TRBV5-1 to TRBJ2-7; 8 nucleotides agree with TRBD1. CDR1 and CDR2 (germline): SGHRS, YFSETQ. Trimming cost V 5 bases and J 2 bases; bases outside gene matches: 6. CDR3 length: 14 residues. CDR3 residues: CASRPGQGPYEQYF. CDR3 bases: TGCGCCAGCAGGCCCGGACAGGGTCCCTACGAGCAGTACTTC. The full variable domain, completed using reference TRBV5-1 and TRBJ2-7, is KAGVTQTPRYLIKTRGQQVTLSCSPISGHRSVSWYQQTPGQGLQFLFEYFSETQRNKGNFPGRFSGRQFSNSRSEMNVSTLELGDSALYLCASRPGQGPYEQYFGPGTRLTVT.

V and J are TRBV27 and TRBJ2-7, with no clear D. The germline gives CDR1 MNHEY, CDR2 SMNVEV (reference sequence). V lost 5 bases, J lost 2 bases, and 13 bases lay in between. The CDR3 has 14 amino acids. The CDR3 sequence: CASSLGARTYEQYF. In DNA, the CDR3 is TGTGCCAGCAGTCTCGGAGCTAGAACCTACGAGCAGTACTTC.

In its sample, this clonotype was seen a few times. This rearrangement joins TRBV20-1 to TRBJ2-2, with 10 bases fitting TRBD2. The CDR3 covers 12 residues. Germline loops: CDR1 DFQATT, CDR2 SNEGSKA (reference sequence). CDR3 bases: TGCACCGGACTAGCGGCTACCGGGGAGCTGTTTTTT. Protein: CTGLAATGELFF.

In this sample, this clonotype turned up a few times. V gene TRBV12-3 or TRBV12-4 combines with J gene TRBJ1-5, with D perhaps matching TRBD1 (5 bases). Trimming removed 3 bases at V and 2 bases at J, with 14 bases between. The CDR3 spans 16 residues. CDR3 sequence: CASSFNLGTGNQPQHF. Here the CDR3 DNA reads TGTGCCAGCAGTTTTAATTTAGGGACGGGCAATCAGCCCCAGCATTTT.

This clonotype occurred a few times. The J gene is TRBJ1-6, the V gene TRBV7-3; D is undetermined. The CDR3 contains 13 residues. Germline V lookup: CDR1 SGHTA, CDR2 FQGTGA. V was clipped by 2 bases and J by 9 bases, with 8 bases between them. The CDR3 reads CASSLEAGSPLHF. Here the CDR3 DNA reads TGTGCCAGCAGCTTAGAAGCGGGTTCACCCCTCCACTTT.

The CDR3 sequence is CSANGFGRAYEQYF. DNA of the CDR3: TGCAGTGCTAACGGATTCGGGAGAGCCTACGAGCAGTACTTC. V and J are TRBV20-1 and TRBJ2-7; a weak D match, TRBD2 (6 bases). The CDR3 sequence is 14 residues long. Trimming shortened V by 4 bases and J by 2 bases, and 15 bases separated the two germline ends. Germline lookup yields CDR1 DFQATT and CDR2 SNEGSKA (reference sequence).

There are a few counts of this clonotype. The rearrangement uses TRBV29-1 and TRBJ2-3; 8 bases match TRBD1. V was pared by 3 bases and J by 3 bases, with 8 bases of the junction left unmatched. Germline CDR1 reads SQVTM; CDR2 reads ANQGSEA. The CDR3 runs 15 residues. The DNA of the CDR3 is TGCAGCGTTGACCCGACGAGACAGGGGACAGATACGCAGTATTTT. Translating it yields CSVDPTRQGTDTQYF.

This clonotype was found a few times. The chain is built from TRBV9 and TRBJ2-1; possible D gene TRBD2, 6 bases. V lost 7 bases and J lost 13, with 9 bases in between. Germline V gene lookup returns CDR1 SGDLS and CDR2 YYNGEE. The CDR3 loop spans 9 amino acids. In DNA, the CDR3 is TGTGCCAGCGGGACTCCACAGTTCTTC. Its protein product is CASGTPQFF.

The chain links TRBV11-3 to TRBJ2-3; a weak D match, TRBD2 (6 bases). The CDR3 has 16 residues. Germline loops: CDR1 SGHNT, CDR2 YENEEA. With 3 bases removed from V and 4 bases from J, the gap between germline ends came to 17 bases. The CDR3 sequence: CASSFASAAGADTQYF. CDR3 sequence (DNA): TGTGCCAGCAGCTTTGCTAGCGCGGCGGGCGCAGATACGCAGTATTTT.

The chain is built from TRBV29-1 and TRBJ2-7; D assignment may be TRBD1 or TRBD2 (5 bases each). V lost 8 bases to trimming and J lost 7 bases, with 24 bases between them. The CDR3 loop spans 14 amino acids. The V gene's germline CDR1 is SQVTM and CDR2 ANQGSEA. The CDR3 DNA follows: TGCAGCATCTACCGGGACCCAAGTCGAAGTGAGCAGTACTTC. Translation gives CSIYRDPSRSEQYF.

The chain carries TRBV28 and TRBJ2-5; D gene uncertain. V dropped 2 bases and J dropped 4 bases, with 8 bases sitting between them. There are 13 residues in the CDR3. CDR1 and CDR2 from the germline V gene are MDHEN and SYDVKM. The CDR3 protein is CASSLGERETQYF. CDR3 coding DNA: TGTGCCAGCAGTTTAGGAGAGAGAGAGACCCAGTACTTC.

CDR3 nucleotides: TGTGCCAGCTCACGGAGGGAAGGCACCGGGGAGCTGTTTTTT. This codes for CASSRREGTGELFF. The J gene is TRBJ2-2, the V gene TRBV18; possible D gene TRBD2, 6 bases. Germline V gives CDR1 KGHSH, CDR2 LQKENI. The V end lost 4 bases, the J end lost 4 bases, and 10 bases lay between the germline ends. CDR3 size: 14 residues.

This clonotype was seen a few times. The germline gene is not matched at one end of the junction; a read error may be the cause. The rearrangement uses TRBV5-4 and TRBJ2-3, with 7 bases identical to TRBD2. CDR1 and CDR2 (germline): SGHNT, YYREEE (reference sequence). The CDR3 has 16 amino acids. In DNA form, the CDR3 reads TGTGCCAGCAGCCGAGGTCCTAGCGGCCGCACAGATACTCAGTATTTT. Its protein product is CASSRGPSGRTDTQYF.

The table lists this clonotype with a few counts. CDR3 sequence (DNA): TGCAGTGCTAGAGATTTCCTGGGGAATGAGCAGTTCTTC. It codes for CSARDFLGNEQFF. The rearrangement uses TRBV20-1 and TRBJ2-1; the D is unclear. The germline V gene encodes CDR1 DFQATT and CDR2 SNEGSKA (reference sequence). The V gene lost 0 bases and the J gene lost 7 bases, with 10 bases spanning the gap. CDR3 length: 13 amino acids.

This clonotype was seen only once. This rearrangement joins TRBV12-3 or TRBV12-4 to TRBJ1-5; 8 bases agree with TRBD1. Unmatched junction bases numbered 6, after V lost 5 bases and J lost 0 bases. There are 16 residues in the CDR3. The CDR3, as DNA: TGTGCCAGCAGTCCCACAGGGGGGATTAGCAATCAGCCCCAGCATTTT. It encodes CASSPTGGISNQPQHF.